The 21 T cell receptor beta chains below were found in one sample sequenced in a study of shared clonotypes between healthy human individuals. Sequenced by immunoSEQ multiplex PCR; TCRdb stores in-frame clones only, minus some. The data hold about 2.5 million clones, with about nine tenths observed a single time. Sequenced material: naive CD4+ T cells from PBMCs. As to subset: CD45RA+ positively selected. The origin of the receptors is a man aged 18-30 years in good health. Some clones in this sample may be carry-over from other donors' samples.

The gene calls are TRBV15 and TRBJ1-5; D gene ambiguous. The length of the CDR3 is 16 residues. V lost 3 bases to trimming and J lost 0 bases, with 12 bases between them. Germline CDR1 is LNHNV and CDR2 is YYDKDF (reference sequence). Here the CDR3 DNA reads TGTGCCACCAGCAGCCTACAGCGAAATAGCAATCAGCCCCAGCATTTT. As protein: CATSSLQRNSNQPQHF.

A single count supports this clone. The chain links TRBV5-4 to TRBJ1-2; possibly TRBD1 for D (5 bases). V dropped 7 bases and J dropped 8 bases, with 24 bases sitting between them. Germline CDR1 is SGHNT and CDR2 is YYREEE (reference sequence). This CDR3 is built from 15 residues. The CDR3 sequence: CASSRGGTLSRGYTF. CDR3 nucleotide sequence: TGTGCCAGCTCTCGGGGCGGGACTCTCTCGAGGGGCTACACCTTC. Together with reference TRBV5-4 and TRBJ1-2, the CDR3 gives the full variable domain: ETGVTQSPTHLIKTRGQQVTLRCSSQSGHNTVSWYQQALGQGPQFIFQYYREEENGRGNFPPRFSGLQFPNYSSELNVNALELDDSALYLCASSRGGTLSRGYTFGSGTRLTVV.

The chain joins TRBV10-1 to TRBJ2-7, with D uncertain. There are 14 residues in the CDR3. CDR1 and CDR2 from the germline V gene are WNHNN and SYGVQD (reference sequence). With 0 bases removed from V and 5 bases from J, the gap between germline ends came to 11 bases. CDR3 coding DNA: TGCGCCAGCAGTGAGTCTCCAGGAAGCCACGAGCAGTACTTC. This encodes CASSESPGSHEQYF.

The CDR3 reads CASSKTRGETQYF. CDR3 DNA sequence: TGTGCCAGCAGTAAGACTCGGGGGGAGACCCAGTACTTC. This chain uses TRBV6-4 with TRBJ2-5, with D possibly being TRBD2 (6 bases). Trimming took 5 bases from V and 5 from J, leaving 12 bases between them. The CDR3 has 13 residues. Germline V gene data show CDR1 as MRHNA and CDR2 as SNTAGT.

A few counts support this clone. The chain joins TRBV7-6 to TRBJ1-1; possible D gene TRBD1, 6 bases. Trimming removed 7 bases from V and 7 bases from J, with 13 bases in between. This CDR3 region has 12 residues. Germline CDR1 is SGHVS and CDR2 is FNYEAQ. CDR3 sequence (DNA): TGTGCCAGCATCCTACAGGGAGGTGAAGCTTTCTTT. This gives the protein CASILQGGEAFF. Full variable domain (remainder filled in from reference TRBV7-6 and TRBJ1-1): GAGVSQSPRYKVTKRGQDVALRCDPISGHVSLYWYRQALGQGPEFLTYFNYEAQQDKSGLPNDRFSAERPEGSISTLTIQRTEQRDSAMYRCASILQGGEAFFGQGTRLTVV.

The V gene is TRBV5-1, the J gene TRBJ2-7; 16 bases match TRBD2. Germline V lookup: CDR1 SGHRS, CDR2 YFSETQ. With 4 bases clipped from V and 0 bases from J, the junction kept 10 bases outside the gene matches. The CDR3 runs 19 residues. CDR3 sequence reads: CASSPGQGLAGGTSYEQYF. In nucleotides, the CDR3 is TGCGCCAGCAGCCCGGGGCAGGGACTAGCGGGAGGGACCTCCTACGAGCAGTACTTC.

Regarding this clone: Other DNA sequences of this sample code for an identical CDR3. V and J are TRBV9 and TRBJ1-5, with 7 bases identical to TRBD1. Germline V lookup: CDR1 SGDLS, CDR2 YYNGEE. The CDR3 has 14 amino acids. The junction had 4 bases not matched to a gene; V was cut back by 5 bases and J by 2 bases. For the CDR3, the DNA is TGTGCCAGCAGTGCCACAGGGGGCAATCAGCCCCAGCATTTT. It encodes CASSATGGNQPQHF.

CDR3 in amino acids: CASSLRGATEAFF. The CDR3 region has the DNA TGTGCCAGCAGCTTGCGTGGGGCTACTGAAGCTTTCTTT. V and J are TRBV7-3 and TRBJ1-1, with D possibly TRBD1 on 5 matching bases. This CDR3 is 13 amino acids long. Germline lookup yields CDR1 SGHTA and CDR2 FQGTGA. V was shortened by 3 bases and J by 5 bases, with 10 bases between the two germline ends.

This CDR3 is CASSVVGQPAGEQFF. CDR3 DNA sequence: TGTGCCAGCAGCGTAGTAGGCCAACCAGCTGGTGAGCAGTTCTTC. The chain is built from TRBV9 and TRBJ2-1; D gene ambiguous. The V end lost 0 bases, the J end lost 9 bases, and 16 bases lay between the germline ends. CDR1 is SGDLS and CDR2 is YYNGEE in the germline V gene. This CDR3 has 15 amino acids.

This clone is a singleton in its sample. The V and J genes are TRBV28 and TRBJ1-5, with D hard to call. The CDR3 is 14 residues long. Germline assignment: CDR1 MDHEN and CDR2 SYDVKM. V was clipped by 4 bases and J by 0 bases, with 7 bases between them. CDR3 bases: TGTGCCAGCAGTTGGTGGATTAGCAATCAGCCCCAGCATTTT. The encoded protein is CASSWWISNQPQHF.

On this clone itself: The junction shows a germline mismatch at one end, possibly a read error. The J gene is TRBJ2-7, the V gene TRBV7-9; TRBD1 is a possible D gene (6 bases). The CDR3 contains 12 residues. Germline V gene sequence: CDR1 SEHNR, CDR2 FQNEAQ (reference sequence). The CDR3 nucleotides read TGTGCCAGCAGCTTAGCTCAGGGGCAATGGGGCTTC. Translating it yields CASSLAQGQWGF.

This sequence joins TRBV2 and TRBJ1-3; 11 bases are shared with TRBD1. Per the germline V gene, CDR1 is SNHLY and CDR2 is FYNNEI. V lost 5 bases to trimming and J lost 7 bases; unmatched junction nucleotides: 7. CDR3 length: 15 residues. The CDR3 here is CASSPPGTGGNTIYF. The CDR3 coding sequence is TGTGCCAGCAGTCCCCCCGGGACAGGGGGGAACACCATATATTTT. Filled out from reference TRBV2 and TRBJ1-3, the complete variable domain reads EPEVTQTPSHQVTQMGQEVILRCVPISNHLYFYWYRQILGQKVEFLVSFYNNEISEKSEIFDDQFSVERPDGSNFTLKIRSTKLEDSAMYFCASSPPGTGGNTIYFGEGSWLTVV.

This clone was recorded only once. CDR3 sequence reads: CASSFGALAGGHGELFF. Written as DNA, the CDR3 is TGTGCCAGCAGCTTCGGCGCACTAGCGGGAGGACACGGGGAGCTGTTTTTT. This rearrangement joins TRBV7-3 to TRBJ2-2; 12 nucleotides match TRBD2. J gave up 7 bases and V 3 bases, and 9 bases lay outside the gene matches. Germline loops: CDR1 SGHTA, CDR2 FQGTGA. The CDR3 covers 17 residues.

The chain employs TRBV5-1 and TRBJ2-7; 13 nucleotides align to TRBD2. V gave up 6 bases and J gave up 3 bases; unmatched junction bases: 6. Germline V gene lookup returns CDR1 SGHRS and CDR2 YFSETQ. The CDR3 is 15 residues long. The CDR3 here is CASKPGLAGLYEQYF. DNA of the CDR3: TGCGCCAGCAAACCGGGACTAGCGGGACTCTACGAGCAGTACTTC.

The chain links TRBV10-3 to TRBJ1-1; D not certain. The CDR3 extends over 16 amino acids. Germline CDR1 reads ENHRY; CDR2 reads SYGVKD. V lost 0 bases, J lost 0 bases, and 11 bases lay in between. CDR3 residues: CAISESSFHLNTEAFF. The DNA of the CDR3 is TGTGCCATCAGTGAGTCGTCTTTTCATCTGAACACTGAAGCTTTCTTT.

The rearrangement links TRBV7-8 to TRBJ2-7; either TRBD1 or TRBD2 may fit D (5 bases each). Germline lookup yields CDR1 SGHVS and CDR2 FQNEAQ. V dropped 0 bases and J dropped 6 bases, with 6 bases sitting between them. The CDR3 contains 12 residues. For the CDR3, the DNA is TGTGCCAGCAGCTTAGCGGGGGTCGAGCAGTACTTC. Its protein is CASSLAGVEQYF.

The chain uses TRBV9 and TRBJ1-1, with D possibly TRBD1 on 5 matching bases. V lost 4 bases to trimming and J lost 4 bases, with 11 bases between them. Germline lookup yields CDR1 SGDLS and CDR2 YYNGEE. This CDR3 contains 13 residues. The CDR3, as DNA: TGTGCCAGCAGCCTCAGGGCGAGCACTGAAGCTTTCTTT. This codes for CASSLRASTEAFF.

The chain combines TRBV29-1 with TRBJ2-1; D is ambiguous. V lost 4 bases, J lost 15 bases, and 19 bases lay in between. The CDR3 totals 12 residues. Per the germline V gene, CDR1 is SQVTM and CDR2 is ANQGSEA. CDR3 DNA: TGCAGCGTTGCAAACCTGACACGTATGGGGTTCTTC. This codes for CSVANLTRMGFF.

CDR3 DNA sequence: TGTGCCAGCAGTTACAAAGGGGAACTCTATGGCTACACCTTC. Translating it yields CASSYKGELYGYTF. The chain recombines TRBV14 with TRBJ1-2, with D possibly matching TRBD1 (5 bases). Trimming pared 6 bases from V and 4 bases from J, leaving 15 bases between. The CDR3 covers 14 residues. The germline gives CDR1 SGHDN, CDR2 FVKESK.

The CDR3 nucleotides read TGTGCCAGCAGTCAAGGGGGTGACGGGACCCAGTACTTC. It is translated as CASSQGGDGTQYF. The chain couples TRBV28 to TRBJ2-5, with a weak D call TRBD1 (6 bases). V dropped 5 bases and J dropped 7 bases, with 14 bases sitting between them. Germline loops: CDR1 MDHEN, CDR2 SYDVKM. This CDR3 has 13 amino acids.

The rearrangement links TRBV7-8 to TRBJ2-5, with TRBD1 identical over 9 bases. The CDR3 covers 15 residues. The V and J ends lost 6 bases and 4 bases, in that order; junction bases with no gene match: 9. Germline CDR1 reads SGHVS; CDR2 reads FQNEAQ. Here the CDR3 DNA reads TGTGCCAGCAGTCTTAAACAGGGGGCTTCAGAGACCCAGTACTTC. Its translation: CASSLKQGASETQYF.